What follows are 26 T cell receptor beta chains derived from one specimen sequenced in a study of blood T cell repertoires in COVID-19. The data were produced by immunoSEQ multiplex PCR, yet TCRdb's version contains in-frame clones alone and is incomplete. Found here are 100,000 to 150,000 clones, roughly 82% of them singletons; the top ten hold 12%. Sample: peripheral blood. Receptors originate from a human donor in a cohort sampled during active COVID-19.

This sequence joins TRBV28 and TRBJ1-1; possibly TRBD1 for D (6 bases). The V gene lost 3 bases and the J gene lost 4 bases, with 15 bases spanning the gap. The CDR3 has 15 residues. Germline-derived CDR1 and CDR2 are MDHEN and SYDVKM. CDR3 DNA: TGTGCCAGCAGTTTGGGTTGGGGGCAGGGCACTGAAGCTTTCTTT. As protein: CASSLGWGQGTEAFF.

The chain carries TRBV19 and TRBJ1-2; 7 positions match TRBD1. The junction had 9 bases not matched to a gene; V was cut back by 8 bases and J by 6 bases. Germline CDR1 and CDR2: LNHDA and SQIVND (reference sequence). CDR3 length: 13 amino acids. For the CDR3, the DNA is TGTGCCAGTGGACAAGGGGGCTCCAATGGCTACACCTTC. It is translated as CASGQGGSNGYTF. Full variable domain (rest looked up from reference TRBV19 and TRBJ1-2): DGGITQSPKYLFRKEGQNVTLSCEQNLNHDAMYWYRQDPGQGLRLIYYSQIVNDFQKGDIAEGYSVSREKKESFPLTVTSAQKNPTAFYLCASGQGGSNGYTFGSGTRLTVV.

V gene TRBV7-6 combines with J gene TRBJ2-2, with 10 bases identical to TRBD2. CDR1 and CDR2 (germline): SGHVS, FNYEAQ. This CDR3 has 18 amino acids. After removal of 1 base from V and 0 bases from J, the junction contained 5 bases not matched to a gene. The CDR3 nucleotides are TGTGCCAGCAGCTTAGGGGCTAGCGGGGGAACGAACACCGGGGAGCTGTTTTTT. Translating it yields CASSLGASGGTNTGELFF.

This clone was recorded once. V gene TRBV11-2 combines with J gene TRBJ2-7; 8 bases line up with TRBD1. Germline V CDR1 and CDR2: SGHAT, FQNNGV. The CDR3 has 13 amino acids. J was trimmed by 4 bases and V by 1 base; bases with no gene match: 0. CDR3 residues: CASSLGTGYEQYF. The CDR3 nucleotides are TGTGCCAGCAGCTTAGGGACAGGGTACGAGCAGTACTTC.

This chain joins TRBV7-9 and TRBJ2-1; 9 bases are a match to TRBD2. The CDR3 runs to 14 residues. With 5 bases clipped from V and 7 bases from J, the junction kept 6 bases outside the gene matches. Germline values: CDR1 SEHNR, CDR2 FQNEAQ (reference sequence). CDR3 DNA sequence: TGTGCCAGCAGCACCGGGACTAGCATGAATGAGCAGTTCTTC. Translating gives CASSTGTSMNEQFF.

CDR3 sequence reads: CASSELGTTLQETQYF. The CDR3 DNA reads as TGTGCCAGCAGTGAACTCGGGACAACCCTTCAAGAGACCCAGTACTTC. This rearrangement joins TRBV2 to TRBJ2-5; perhaps TRBD1 as D (6 bases). The CDR3 totals 16 residues. Germline loops: CDR1 SNHLY, CDR2 FYNNEI. V was clipped by 2 bases and J by 2 bases, with 15 bases between them.

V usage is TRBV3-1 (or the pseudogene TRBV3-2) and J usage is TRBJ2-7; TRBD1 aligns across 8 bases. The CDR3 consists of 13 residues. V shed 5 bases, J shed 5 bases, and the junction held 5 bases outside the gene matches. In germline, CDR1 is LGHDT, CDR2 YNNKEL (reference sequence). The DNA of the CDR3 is TGTGCCAGCAGCGGACAGGGTAGGAACGAGCAGTACTTC. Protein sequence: CASSGQGRNEQYF.

As DNA, the CDR3 is TGCAGCGCCAGGGAGAACACTGAAGCTTTCTTT. Its translation is CSARENTEAFF. This chain uses TRBV29-1 with TRBJ1-1, with D tentatively TRBD1 (5 bases). Looked up from germline, CDR1 is SQVTM and CDR2 is ANQGSEA. V lost 7 bases to trimming and J lost 1 base, with 7 bases between them. The CDR3 covers 11 residues.

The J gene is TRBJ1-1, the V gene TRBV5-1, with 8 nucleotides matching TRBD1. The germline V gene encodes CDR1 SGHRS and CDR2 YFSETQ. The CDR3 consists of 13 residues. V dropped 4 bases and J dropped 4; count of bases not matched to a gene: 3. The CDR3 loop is CASSPDRGTEAFF. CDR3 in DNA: TGCGCCAGCAGCCCCGACAGGGGCACTGAAGCTTTCTTT.

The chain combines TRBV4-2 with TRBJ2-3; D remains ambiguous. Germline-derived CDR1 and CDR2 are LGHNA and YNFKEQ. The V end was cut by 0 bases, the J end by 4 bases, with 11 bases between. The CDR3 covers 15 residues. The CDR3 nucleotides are TGTGCCAGCAGCCAAGAACTAAGAGGCTCAGATACGCAGTATTTT. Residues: CASSQELRGSDTQYF.

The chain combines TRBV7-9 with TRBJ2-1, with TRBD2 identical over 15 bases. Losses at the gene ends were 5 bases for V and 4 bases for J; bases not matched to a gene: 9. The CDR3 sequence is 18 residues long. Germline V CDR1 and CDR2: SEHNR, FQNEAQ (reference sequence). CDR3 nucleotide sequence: TGTGCCAGCAGCCCCGGGACTAGCGGGGGGCCGGCATACAATGAGCAGTTCTTC. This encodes CASSPGTSGGPAYNEQFF.

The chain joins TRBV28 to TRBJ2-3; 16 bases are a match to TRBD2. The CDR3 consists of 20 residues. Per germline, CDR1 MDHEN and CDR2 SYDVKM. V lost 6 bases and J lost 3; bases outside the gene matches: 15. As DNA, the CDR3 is TGTGCCAGCAGGCAGCGCCTCCCGGGACTAGCGGGGGGGCCTACAGATACGCAGTATTTT. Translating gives CASRQRLPGLAGGPTDTQYF.

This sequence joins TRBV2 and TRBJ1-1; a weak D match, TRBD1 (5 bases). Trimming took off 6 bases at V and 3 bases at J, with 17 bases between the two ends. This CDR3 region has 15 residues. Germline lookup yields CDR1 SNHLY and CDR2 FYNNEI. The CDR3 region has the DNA TGTGCCAGCAGGGTCAGGGCATATCAGGACACTGAAGCTTTCTTT. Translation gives CASRVRAYQDTEAFF.

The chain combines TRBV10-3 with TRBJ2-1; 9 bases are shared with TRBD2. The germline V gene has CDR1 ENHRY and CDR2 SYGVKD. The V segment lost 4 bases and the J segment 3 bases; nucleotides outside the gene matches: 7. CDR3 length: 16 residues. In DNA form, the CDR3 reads TGTGCCATCAGTGGGGAAGCGGGGGGCCTCTACAATGAGCAGTTCTTC. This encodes CAISGEAGGLYNEQFF.

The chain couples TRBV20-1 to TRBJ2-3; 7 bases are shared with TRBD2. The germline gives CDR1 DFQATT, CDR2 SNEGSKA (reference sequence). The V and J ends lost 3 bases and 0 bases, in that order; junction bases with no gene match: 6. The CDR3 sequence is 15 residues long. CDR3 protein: CSASPLAASTDTQYF. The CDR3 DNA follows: TGCAGTGCTAGTCCCCTAGCGGCAAGCACAGATACGCAGTATTTT.

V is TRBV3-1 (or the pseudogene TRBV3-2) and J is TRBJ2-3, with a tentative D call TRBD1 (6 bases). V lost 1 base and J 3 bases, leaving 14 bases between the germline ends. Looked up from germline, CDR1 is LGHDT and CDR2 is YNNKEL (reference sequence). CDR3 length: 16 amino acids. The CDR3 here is CASSQVIGTKTDTQYF. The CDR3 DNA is TGTGCCAGCAGCCAAGTAATCGGGACAAAAACAGATACGCAGTATTTT.

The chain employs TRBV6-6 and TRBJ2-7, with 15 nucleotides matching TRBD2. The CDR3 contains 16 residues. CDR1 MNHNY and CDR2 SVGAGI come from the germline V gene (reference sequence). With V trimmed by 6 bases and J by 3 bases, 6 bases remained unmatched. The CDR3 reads CASRATGLAGGYEQYF. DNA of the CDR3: TGTGCCAGCAGGGCTACGGGACTAGCGGGGGGCTACGAGCAGTACTTC.

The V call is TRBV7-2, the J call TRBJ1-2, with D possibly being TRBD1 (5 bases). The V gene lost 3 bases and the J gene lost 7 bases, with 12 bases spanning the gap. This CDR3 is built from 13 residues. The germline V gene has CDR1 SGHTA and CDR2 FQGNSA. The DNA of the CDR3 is TGTGCCAGCAGCTTGGGGCAGATTCCTGGCTACACCTTC. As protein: CASSLGQIPGYTF.

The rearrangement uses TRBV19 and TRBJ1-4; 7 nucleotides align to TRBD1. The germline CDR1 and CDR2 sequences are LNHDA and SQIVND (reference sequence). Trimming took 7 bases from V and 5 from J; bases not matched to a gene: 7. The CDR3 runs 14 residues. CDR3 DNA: TGTGCCAGTATGCCCGGGACAGTAAATGAAAAACTGTTTTTT. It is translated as CASMPGTVNEKLFF. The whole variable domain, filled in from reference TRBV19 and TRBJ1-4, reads DGGITQSPKYLFRKEGQNVTLSCEQNLNHDAMYWYRQDPGQGLRLIYYSQIVNDFQKGDIAEGYSVSREKKESFPLTVTSAQKNPTAFYLCASMPGTVNEKLFFGSGTQLSVL.

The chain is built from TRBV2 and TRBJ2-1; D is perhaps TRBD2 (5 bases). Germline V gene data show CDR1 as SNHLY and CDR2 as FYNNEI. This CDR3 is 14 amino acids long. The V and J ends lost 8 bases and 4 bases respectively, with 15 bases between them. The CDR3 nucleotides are TGTGCCAGCCCCCGGGGTTACGGATACAATGAGCAGTTCTTC. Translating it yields CASPRGYGYNEQFF. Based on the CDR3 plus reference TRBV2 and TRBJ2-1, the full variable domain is EPEVTQTPSHQVTQMGQEVILRCVPISNHLYFYWYRQILGQKVEFLVSFYNNEISEKSEIFDDQFSVERPDGSNFTLKIRSTKLEDSAMYFCASPRGYGYNEQFFGPGTRLTVL.

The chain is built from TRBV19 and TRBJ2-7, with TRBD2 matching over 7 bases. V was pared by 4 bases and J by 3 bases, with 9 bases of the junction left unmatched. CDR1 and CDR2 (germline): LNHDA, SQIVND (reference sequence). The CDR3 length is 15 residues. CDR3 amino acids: CASSTYFRDYYEQYF. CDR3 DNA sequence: TGTGCCAGTAGTACGTATTTCAGGGACTACTACGAGCAGTACTTC.

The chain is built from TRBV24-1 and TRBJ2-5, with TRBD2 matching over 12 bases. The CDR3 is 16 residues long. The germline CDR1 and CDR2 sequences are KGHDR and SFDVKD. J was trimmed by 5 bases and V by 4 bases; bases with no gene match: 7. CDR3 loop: CATSDSSGGARETQYF. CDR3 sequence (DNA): TGTGCCACCAGTGACTCTAGCGGGGGGGCCAGGGAGACCCAGTACTTC.

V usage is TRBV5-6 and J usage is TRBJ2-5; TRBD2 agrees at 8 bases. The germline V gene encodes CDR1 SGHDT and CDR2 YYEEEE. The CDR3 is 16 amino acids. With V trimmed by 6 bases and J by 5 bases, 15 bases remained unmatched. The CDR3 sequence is CASMPDGGASGETQYF. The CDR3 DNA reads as TGTGCCAGCATGCCCGACGGGGGGGCGAGCGGTGAGACCCAGTACTTC.

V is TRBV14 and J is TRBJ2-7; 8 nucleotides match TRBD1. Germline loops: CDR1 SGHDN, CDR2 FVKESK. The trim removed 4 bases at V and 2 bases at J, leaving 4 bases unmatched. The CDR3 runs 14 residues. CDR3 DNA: TGTGCCAGCAGCCGTGGGACAGGTCCCTACGAGCAGTACTTC. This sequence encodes CASSRGTGPYEQYF.

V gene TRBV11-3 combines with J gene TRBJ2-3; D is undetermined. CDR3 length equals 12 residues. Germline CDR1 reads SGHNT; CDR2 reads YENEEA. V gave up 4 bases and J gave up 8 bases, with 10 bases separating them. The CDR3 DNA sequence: TGTGCCAGCAGCTCAGAAGCTGGTACGCAGTATTTT. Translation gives CASSSEAGTQYF.

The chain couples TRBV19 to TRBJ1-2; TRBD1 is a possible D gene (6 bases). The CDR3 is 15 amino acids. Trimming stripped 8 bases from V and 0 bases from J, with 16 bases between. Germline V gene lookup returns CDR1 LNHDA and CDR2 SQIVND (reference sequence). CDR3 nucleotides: TGTGCCAGTGGTCTGGGGGCCCGAGCTAACTATGGCTACACCTTC. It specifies CASGLGARANYGYTF.